Described below is a single TCR beta chain sequence and its context. Its antigen is not known. Genomic DNA per cell subset filled all wells of several immunoSEQ plates. Source study methods: ImmunoSEQ output lacked quality scores and full-length reads, limiting matched filtering. Method: immunoSEQ multiplex PCR; TCRdb's copy keeps in-frame clones and lacks some. The V and J calls and the clone size are those of that table, but D and trimming were determined from the DNA. The table records a few million clones, just over 90% of them present only once. This specimen comes from a study of shared clonotypes between healthy human individuals. Looking at the study overall: The cohort comprised a couple of women and a few men. Their ages spanned 18 to 49 years. Study-wide points: The study found lower generation probabilities in non-shared clonotypes than in those shared by all four donors.

This receptor was obtained from a man aged 18-30 years in good health. Sequenced: naive CD4+ T cells sorted from blood. The subset denotes: CD45RA+ positively selected.

CDR3 in DNA: TGTGCCAGCAGGATCACTAGCGGACTTAACACCGGGGAGCTGTTTTTT. This translates into CASRITSGLNTGELFF. This chain links TRBV6-6 with TRBJ2-2; the match to TRBD2 covers 8 bases. V was clipped by 6 bases and J by 2 bases; unmatched bases: 8. The CDR3 contains 16 residues. Germline loops: CDR1 MNHNY, CDR2 SVGAGI (reference sequence).